This passage covers 30 T cell receptor beta chains from one sample sequenced in a study of long-term antiretroviral therapy in people with HIV. Samples were assayed with immunoSEQ v3.0 at survey level. The repertoire was sequenced with immunoSEQ multiplex PCR; TCRdb's copy has only in-frame clones and lacks some. The table records about 30,000 clones, 85% to 95% of them present only once. The specimen was unsorted PBMCs, collected about 7.2 years after starting antiretroviral therapy. These receptors were taken from a man in his fifties with HIV.

The rearrangement uses TRBV5-4 and TRBJ1-6; 8 bases are a match to TRBD1. The germline CDR1 and CDR2 sequences are SGHNT and YYREEE (reference sequence). V shed 4 bases, J shed 2 bases, and the junction held 11 bases outside the gene matches. This CDR3 contains 18 residues. The CDR3 nucleotides are TGTGCCAGCAGCCGAACCTCAGGGGGCAGCGCCTATAATTCACCCCTCCACTTT. It codes for CASSRTSGGSAYNSPLHF.

The rearrangement uses TRBV5-6 and TRBJ1-1; 11 positions match TRBD1. V shed 4 bases, J shed 5 bases, and the junction held 10 bases outside the gene matches. Germline V gives CDR1 SGHDT, CDR2 YYEEEE. This CDR3 is 16 amino acids long. The CDR3 DNA reads as TGTGCCAGCAGCCATCGGACAGGGGGCGCGACAACTGAAGCTTTCTTT. Amino acid sequence: CASSHRTGGATTEAFF.

The chain combines TRBV2 with TRBJ1-2, with D maybe TRBD1 (6 bases). Germline lookup yields CDR1 SNHLY and CDR2 FYNNEI. This CDR3 is built from 13 residues. Deletions cut 5 bases from V and 2 bases from J, with 9 bases between. In DNA, the CDR3 is TGTGCCAGCAGTTCGGACAGCAACTATGGCTACACCTTC. Translation: CASSSDSNYGYTF.

The J gene is TRBJ1-1, the V gene TRBV7-2; D is unclear. Germline values: CDR1 SGHTA, CDR2 FQGNSA. CDR3 length: 12 amino acids. Trimming took off 3 bases at V and 12 bases at J, with 14 bases between the two ends. The CDR3 DNA reads TGTGCCAGCAGCTTTTCGAGTTCCGAGCCTTTCTTT. Translation: CASSFSSSEPFF.

The V and J genes are TRBV27 and TRBJ1-5, with D tentatively TRBD1 (5 bases). The ends were cut back, 3 bases at V and 2 bases at J, with 14 bases in the middle. The CDR3 has 16 amino acids. Germline assignment: CDR1 MNHEY and CDR2 SMNVEV (reference sequence). CDR3 DNA: TGTGCCAGCAGTTTTAGTGCAGCCAGGGGCAATCAGCCCCAGCATTTT. It translates to CASSFSAARGNQPQHF.

The J gene is TRBJ1-1, the V gene TRBV14; possible D gene TRBD1, 6 bases. Germline V gives CDR1 SGHDN, CDR2 FVKESK. CDR3 length: 13 amino acids. V was trimmed by 5 bases and J by 5 bases, leaving 12 bases between them. The CDR3 sequence is CASSRSQGTEAFF. CDR3 sequence (DNA): TGTGCCAGCAGCAGATCACAGGGAACTGAAGCTTTCTTT.

The chain combines TRBV11-2 with TRBJ2-3, with 11 positions matching TRBD2. Trimming took 4 bases from V and 4 from J; bases not matched to a gene: 4. The germline V gene encodes CDR1 SGHAT and CDR2 FQNNGV. CDR3 length: 15 amino acids. The CDR3 nucleotides are TGTGCCAGCAGCTCCCTTAGCGGGGGGGCAGATACGCAGTATTTT. This codes for CASSSLSGGADTQYF.

The genes are TRBV7-8 and TRBJ2-5; no clear D gene. Germline values: CDR1 SGHVS, CDR2 FQNEAQ. This CDR3 contains 12 residues. V gave up 2 bases and J gave up 11 bases, with 12 bases separating them. The chain's CDR3 is CASSLPAGEQYF. In nucleotides, the CDR3 is TGTGCCAGCAGCTTACCCGCCGGAGAGCAGTACTTC.

This clone came up once. The V and J genes are TRBV6-1 and TRBJ2-3; D may be TRBD1 or TRBD2 (5 bases each). The germline V gene has CDR1 MNHNS and CDR2 SASEGT. V lost 3 bases, J lost 3 bases, and 7 bases lay in between. The CDR3 length is 13 residues. CDR3 in DNA: TGTGCCAGCAGTGAGGGACCAACAGATACGCAGTATTTT. Its translation: CASSEGPTDTQYF.

This chain's CDR3 is CASSPLTSGGAQQFF. CDR3 coding DNA: TGTGCCAGCAGCCCCCTGACTAGCGGGGGGGCACAGCAGTTCTTC. The chain employs TRBV7-2 and TRBJ2-1, with 14 positions matching TRBD2. The trim removed 5 bases at V and 11 bases at J, leaving 8 bases unmatched. Germline loops: CDR1 SGHTA, CDR2 FQGNSA. CDR3 length: 15 amino acids.

J is TRBJ1-1 and V is TRBV6-1; D gene uncertain. CDR3 length equals 15 residues. The V end lost 2 bases, the J end lost 4 bases, and 14 bases lay between the germline ends. The V gene's germline CDR1 is MNHNS and CDR2 SASEGT. CDR3 sequence reads: CASSESPIPRTEAFF. The CDR3 DNA is TGTGCCAGCAGTGAATCCCCTATCCCCCGCACTGAAGCTTTCTTT.

The chain carries TRBV7-9 and TRBJ2-7; D is ambiguous. Germline CDR1 reads SEHNR; CDR2 reads FQNEAQ (reference sequence). CDR3 length: 18 residues. Trimming shortened V by 1 base and J by 1 base, and 20 bases separated the two germline ends. The CDR3 region is CASSLVGSGQSLSYEQYF. The CDR3 DNA sequence: TGTGCCAGCAGCTTAGTAGGTAGTGGCCAGTCCCTTTCCTACGAGCAGTACTTC.

The chain couples TRBV6-4 to TRBJ2-3; D possibly corresponds to TRBD2 (6 bases). This CDR3 has 13 amino acids. Trimming shortened V by 5 bases and J by 2 bases, and 8 bases separated the two germline ends. Looked up from germline, CDR1 is MRHNA and CDR2 is SNTAGT. CDR3 sequence (DNA): TGTGCCAGCAGTCGGGACTCCACAGATACGCAGTATTTT. Translation: CASSRDSTDTQYF.

The gene calls are TRBV7-2 and TRBJ2-1; 8 bases agree with TRBD2. Trimming took 1 base from V and 0 from J; bases not matched to a gene: 5. CDR1 and CDR2 (germline): SGHTA, FQGNSA. The CDR3 loop spans 17 amino acids. CDR3 amino acids: CASSLVASGGSYNEQFF. The CDR3 DNA sequence: TGTGCCAGCAGCTTAGTGGCGAGCGGGGGCTCCTACAATGAGCAGTTCTTC.

The V gene is TRBV6-6, the J gene TRBJ1-2; D gene uncertain. Germline V gene sequence: CDR1 MNHNY, CDR2 SVGAGI (reference sequence). Deletions cut 2 bases from V and 8 bases from J, with 12 bases between. The CDR3 has 13 residues. The CDR3 coding sequence is TGTGCCAGCAGTTACGGGGAGGTTGGCGGCTACACCTTC. It codes for CASSYGEVGGYTF.

The rearrangement links TRBV5-6 to TRBJ1-6; D gene uncertain. Germline lookup yields CDR1 SGHDT and CDR2 YYEEEE. The CDR3 length is 14 residues. V dropped 0 bases and J dropped 9 bases, with 10 bases sitting between them. This CDR3 reads CASSLGDRGSPLHF. The CDR3 DNA reads TGTGCCAGCAGCTTGGGAGATCGAGGTTCACCCCTCCACTTT.

The V call is TRBV30, the J call TRBJ2-7; TRBD1 agrees at 10 bases. The J segment lost 1 base and the V segment lost 3 bases, leaving 6 bases of the junction unmatched. This CDR3 region has 15 residues. Germline V gene data show CDR1 as GTSNPN and CDR2 as SVGIG (reference sequence). Written as DNA, the CDR3 is TGTGCCTGGAGGTGGGGACAGGGGCGTTCCTACGAGCAGTACTTC. Its translation: CAWRWGQGRSYEQYF.

In this sample, this clone turned up once. The rearrangement uses TRBV5-4 and TRBJ1-1; 10 bases fit TRBD1. The CDR3 totals 15 residues. The germline V gene encodes CDR1 SGHNT and CDR2 YYREEE (reference sequence). The V and J ends lost 3 bases and 4 bases, in that order; junction bases with no gene match: 6. In DNA, the CDR3 is TGTGCCAGCAGCTCCCGGACAGGGGGGACCACTGAAGCTTTCTTT. Protein product: CASSSRTGGTTEAFF.

The CDR3, as DNA: TGTGCCAGCTCACCTGGACAGGGATCCACCTACGAGCAGTACTTC. Translating gives CASSPGQGSTYEQYF. The rearrangement joins TRBV18 to TRBJ2-7; 8 bases match TRBD1. The germline gives CDR1 KGHSH, CDR2 LQKENI. Unmatched junction bases numbered 6, after V lost 3 bases and J lost 2 bases. This CDR3 is built from 15 residues.

V is TRBV7-9 and J is TRBJ1-3, with D possibly matching TRBD1 (5 bases). V lost 4 bases and J lost 0, with 7 bases in between. Germline V gives CDR1 SEHNR, CDR2 FQNEAQ (reference sequence). This CDR3 contains 14 residues. This CDR3 is CASSSDTSGNTIYF. Here the CDR3 DNA reads TGTGCCAGCAGCTCGGACACCTCTGGAAACACCATATATTTT.

The CDR3 region is CASSLVLQGNEQFF. The CDR3, as DNA: TGTGCCAGCAGCTTAGTTTTACAGGGGAATGAGCAGTTCTTC. This chain joins TRBV11-2 and TRBJ2-1; 7 bases fit TRBD1. This CDR3 spans 14 amino acids. Germline loops: CDR1 SGHAT, CDR2 FQNNGV. Trimming at V came to 1 base and at J to 7 bases, leaving 4 bases not matched to a gene.

This rearrangement joins TRBV5-4 to TRBJ1-6; the match to TRBD1 covers 7 bases. CDR3 length: 16 amino acids. Trimming cost V 4 bases and J 6 bases; bases outside gene matches: 10. Looked up from germline, CDR1 is SGHNT and CDR2 is YYREEE (reference sequence). CDR3 DNA sequence: TGTGCCAGCAGCGAAACAGGGGAGGGGGGTAATTCACCCCTCCACTTT. Translating gives CASSETGEGGNSPLHF.

The chain carries TRBV29-1 and TRBJ1-5; the match to TRBD1 covers 10 bases. This CDR3 is 14 amino acids long. V gave up 5 bases and J gave up 4 bases; unmatched junction bases: 5. Germline V CDR1 and CDR2: SQVTM, ANQGSEA. CDR3 sequence: CSVSGTGENQPQHF. In DNA form, the CDR3 reads TGCAGCGTTTCCGGGACAGGGGAGAATCAGCCCCAGCATTTT. Complete variable domain (other parts from reference TRBV29-1 and TRBJ1-5): SAVISQKPSRDICQRGTSLTIQCQVDSQVTMMFWYRQQPGQSLTLIATANQGSEATYESGFVIDKFPISRPNLTFSTLTVSNMSPEDSSIYLCSVSGTGENQPQHFGDGTRLSIL.

This rearrangement joins TRBV19 to TRBJ2-4; tentative D call: TRBD1 (5 bases). CDR3 length equals 14 residues. V lost 4 bases to trimming and J lost 8 bases, with 15 bases between them. CDR1 and CDR2 from the germline V gene are LNHDA and SQIVND (reference sequence). The CDR3 sequence is CASSNHRSVDIQYF. The CDR3 DNA is TGTGCCAGTAGTAACCACAGGTCGGTAGACATTCAGTACTTC.

J is TRBJ2-1 and V is TRBV12-5, with 8 nucleotides matching TRBD2. This CDR3 is 14 amino acids long. Germline CDR1 is LGHNT and CDR2 is FRNRAP. V shed 6 bases, J shed 6 bases, and the junction held 7 bases outside the gene matches. CDR3 in amino acids: CASGPGTSSNEQFF. The CDR3 region has the DNA TGTGCTAGTGGCCCCGGGACTAGTTCCAATGAGCAGTTCTTC. The full variable domain, completed using reference TRBV12-5 and TRBJ2-1, is DARVTQTPRHKVTEMGQEVTMRCQPILGHNTVFWYRQTMMQGLELLAYFRNRAPLDDSGMPKDRFSAEMPDATLATLKIQPSEPRDSAVYFCASGPGTSSNEQFFGPGTRLTVL.

The chain employs TRBV27 and TRBJ2-3; 7 nucleotides agree with TRBD1. The germline CDR1 and CDR2 sequences are MNHEY and SMNVEV (reference sequence). There are 15 residues in the CDR3. V shed 4 bases and J 1 base; nucleotides not matched to a gene: 5. The CDR3, as DNA: TGTGCCAGCAGTTCAGGGGGAAGGGGCACAGATACGCAGTATTTT. It encodes CASSSGGRGTDTQYF.

V and J are TRBV19 and TRBJ2-1; D is perhaps TRBD1 (6 bases). The germline V and J ends were trimmed by 2 bases and 8 bases, with 16 bases remaining between them. The germline CDR1 and CDR2 sequences are LNHDA and SQIVND (reference sequence). This CDR3 spans 15 amino acids. The CDR3 DNA reads TGTGCCAGTAGTATACAAGGGGGTAGTCGCTATGAGCAGTTCTTC. Translating it yields CASSIQGGSRYEQFF.

Comment on this clone: Its ends do not fully match the called genes, so a read error is possible. The V and J genes are TRBV2 and TRBJ1-3; D uncertain. Germline V gene lookup returns CDR1 SNHLY and CDR2 FYNNEI. The CDR3 runs 12 residues. CDR3 region: CASRIDPRAPHF. The CDR3 DNA reads as TGTGCCAGCAGAATAGATCCGCGCGCTCCACATTTT. Looking up the rest from reference TRBV2 and TRBJ1-3 gives the full variable domain: EPEVTQTPSHQVTQMGQEVILRCVPISNHLYFYWYRQILGQKVEFLVSFYNNEISEKSEIFDDQFSVERPDGSNFTLKIRSTKLEDSAMYFCASRIDPRAPHFGEGSWLTVV.

CDR3 nucleotides: TGTGCCGCGGAGAGGACAGCGAACACTGAAGCTTTCTTT. It is translated as CAAERTANTEAFF. The chain links TRBV6-1 to TRBJ1-1; perhaps TRBD1 as D (6 bases). This CDR3 spans 13 amino acids. Germline CDR1 and CDR2: MNHNS and SASEGT. The V end was cut by 11 bases, the J end by 1 base, with 14 bases between.

The V call is TRBV7-2, the J call TRBJ1-6; D is unclear. CDR3 length: 14 amino acids. The ends were cut back, 5 bases at V and 6 bases at J, with 11 bases in the middle. From germline, CDR1 is SGHTA and CDR2 FQGNSA. The CDR3 loop reads CASSLPPGNSPLHF. The CDR3 bases are TGTGCCAGCAGCCTTCCGCCTGGTAATTCACCCCTCCACTTT.